Below are 11 T cell receptor beta chains sequenced from a single sample in a study of T cell responses to AZD1222 COVID-19 vaccine. Sequencing was performed with immunoSEQ multiplex PCR; in TCRdb, only in-frame clones are kept and a portion is missing. Of 80,000 to 95,000 clones in the sample, roughly 90% are singletons; the top ten hold approximately 4.5%. Sequenced material: peripheral blood, taken on day 0 of MenACWY control vaccination. The source is an adult in good health.

The chain employs TRBV29-1 and TRBJ2-7, with D uncertain. The V gene's germline CDR1 is SQVTM and CDR2 ANQGSEA. The V end lost 4 bases, the J end lost 1 base, and 8 bases lay between the germline ends. The CDR3 is 12 amino acids. The chain's CDR3 is CSVGPDSYEQYF. CDR3 DNA sequence: TGCAGCGTTGGTCCGGATTCCTACGAGCAGTACTTC.

The chain couples TRBV7-9 to TRBJ1-4; tentatively, D is TRBD1 (5 bases). Looked up from germline, CDR1 is SEHNR and CDR2 is FQNEAQ (reference sequence). This CDR3 region has 14 residues. V was cut by 2 bases and J by 5 bases, with 9 bases left in between. The CDR3, as DNA: TGTGCCAGCAGCTTAAGCCAGGGCAATGAAAAACTGTTTTTT. Its protein product is CASSLSQGNEKLFF.

This clone turned up a few times. The V call is TRBV27, the J call TRBJ2-3; 11 positions agree with TRBD1. Germline V lookup: CDR1 MNHEY, CDR2 SMNVEV (reference sequence). The CDR3 has 16 residues. The junction had 11 bases not matched to a gene; V was cut back by 6 bases and J by 6 bases. The CDR3 spells CASSRYPGQGDDTQYF. CDR3 coding DNA: TGTGCCAGCAGCCGATATCCGGGACAGGGGGACGATACGCAGTATTTT.

Here the CDR3 DNA reads TGTGCCACCGGGACAGGGAAAACCAATGAGCAGTTCTTC. This sequence encodes CATGTGKTNEQFF. V gene TRBV6-5 combines with J gene TRBJ2-1, with TRBD1 matching over 9 bases. V lost 10 bases and J lost 6; bases outside the gene matches: 7. Looked up from germline, CDR1 is MNHEY and CDR2 is SVGAGI. There are 13 residues in the CDR3.

The CDR3 sequence is CASSSRHQPQHF. The CDR3 region has the DNA TGTGCCAGCAGTTCCCGCCATCAGCCCCAGCATTTT. The rearrangement uses TRBV28 and TRBJ1-5; D uncertain. The V and J ends lost 4 bases and 5 bases respectively, with 6 bases between them. CDR1 and CDR2 (germline): MDHEN, SYDVKM. The CDR3 contains 12 residues.

The chain joins TRBV7-8 to TRBJ2-7; 12 bases are a match to TRBD2. The CDR3 is 14 residues long. J lost 3 bases, V lost 5 bases, and 2 bases had no gene match. Germline CDR1 reads SGHVS; CDR2 reads FQNEAQ. CDR3 DNA: TGTGCCAGCAGCCCGACTAGCGGGAGCTACGAGCAGTACTTC. This sequence encodes CASSPTSGSYEQYF.

The chain employs TRBV5-6 and TRBJ2-6; weak D call: TRBD1 (5 bases). The CDR3 is 17 residues long. The V gene lost 5 bases and the J gene lost 0 bases, with 15 bases spanning the gap. Germline V gene data show CDR1 as SGHDT and CDR2 as YYEEEE. CDR3 DNA: TGTGCCAGCAGAATACGAATCCAGGGCTCTGGGGCCAACGTCCTGACTTTC. Amino acid sequence: CASRIRIQGSGANVLTF.

The rearrangement joins TRBV29-1 to TRBJ1-2; D remains ambiguous. Deletions cut 0 bases from V and 8 bases from J, with 19 bases between. From germline, CDR1 is SQVTM and CDR2 ANQGSEA. CDR3 length equals 15 residues. CDR3 coding DNA: TGCAGCGTTGAAGAAAGTGGCCCTGCCGAATGGGGCTACACCTTC. It yields the protein CSVEESGPAEWGYTF.

The genes are TRBV25-1 and TRBJ2-7; D ambiguous. Trimming removed 2 bases from V and 2 bases from J, with 7 bases in between. This CDR3 is 13 amino acids long. CDR1 is MGHDK, CDR2 SYGVNS, per germline. The CDR3 reads CASSEGLTYEQYF. CDR3 in DNA: TGTGCCAGCAGTGAAGGGCTAACCTACGAGCAGTACTTC.

The chain joins TRBV12-3 or TRBV12-4 to TRBJ1-1, with a possible D match to TRBD1 (6 bases). The CDR3 runs 13 residues. The V and J ends lost 5 bases and 7 bases respectively, with 14 bases between them. The CDR3 DNA sequence: TGTGCCAGCAGTCCCCCACAGGACAGTGAAGCTTTCTTT. It translates to CASSPPQDSEAFF.

This sequence joins TRBV12-3 or TRBV12-4 and TRBJ1-2; no definite D call. This CDR3 comprises 12 residues. Trimming took off 5 bases at V and 8 bases at J, with 12 bases between the two ends. CDR3 coding DNA: TGTGCCAGCAGTCATGGGCCCACGGGCTACACCTTC. Amino acids: CASSHGPTGYTF.